The present entry profiles one TCR beta chain with its context. Its specific antigen is unknown. No base-level quality is on record; no much larger clone is a single base apart. The source of the sample is a study of OX40 agonist ivuxolimab in advanced cancers. With regard to the full study: Ivuxolimab, which targeted the costimulatory receptor OX40 (CD134), was an agonistic, fully human IgG2 monoclonal antibody. The paper reports the monotherapy dose-escalation portion (N of about 50 patients) of the phase I ivuxolimab trial. Intravenous ivuxolimab was administered to patients every 2 weeks at six dose levels: 0.01, 0.1, 0.3, 1.5, 3 and 10 mg/kg. Patients were allowed to have had prior anti-PD-1, anti-PD-L1 or anti-CTLA-4 therapy, and more than 30% of the dose-escalation patients had previously received checkpoint inhibitors. Peripheral TCRbeta sequencing was intended to test whether TCR sequence diversity was altered and clonal T-cell expansion was caused by ivuxolimab. Partial responses occurred in three dose-escalation patients: two with cutaneous melanoma and one with hepatocellular carcinoma. Of the roughly 50 dose-escalation patients, hepatocellular carcinoma was present in some 19, melanoma in approximately 15, renal cell carcinoma in 9 and head and neck cancer in 9. A male proportion of 82.7% and a mean age of approximately 60 years, ranging from roughly 23 to 79, were recorded for the dose-escalation cohort. Broader findings and caveats from the paper: Partial responders in the 0.1-3.0 mg/kg groups had among the lowest normalized peripheral clonal expansion, especially among CD8+ T cells. Low levels of normalized T-cell clonal expansion were also seen in some patients who did not respond. The antigen specificity of the peripheral T cells that underwent clonal expansion was not determined. After ivuxolimab, expanded clones were on average more numerous among CD8+ T cells than among CD4+ T cells. At doses of 0.1 to 3.0 mg/kg, clonal expansion of both CD4+ and CD8+ blood T cells was observed from baseline to week 6.

Genomic DNA was isolated from the sorted cells so that the TCRbeta CDR3 region could be sequenced. The immunoSEQ Assay was used to sequence the TCRbeta CDR3 regions. Imported from immuneACCESS, the table was reduced by TCRdb to in-frame sequences with V and J called. These copies leave out some clones; in studies compared against another copy, an unresolved V gene accounts for under half, and the cause of the remainder is not known. For this sample there are 70,000 or so clones; around 90% appear just once. The ten largest clones represent approximately 1.2% of the sample. The CDR3 contains 16 residues, cysteine and phenylalanine counted. The sequence is cut down to CDR3 DNA, 48 bases in frame from base 1. V and J are trimmed by 1 base and 1 base, and the gene matches miss 5 bases of the junction. The germline V gene yields MGHRA for CDR1 and YSYEKL for CDR2. Patients with a history of autoimmune disease or receiving systemic immunosuppression were excluded from the trial. Peripheral blood for TCR sequencing was collected from all dose cohorts at baseline, on cycle 4 day 1, and on cycle 7 day 1. Samples were obtained from an open-label, multicenter, first-in-human phase I dose-escalation trial of ivuxolimab. The trial enrolled adults with locally advanced or metastatic head and neck squamous cell, hepatocellular, melanoma or renal cell carcinoma. Before TCR sequencing, CD4+ and CD8+ T cells were separately sorted from peripheral blood.

The sequence derives from an adult with an advanced solid tumor such as melanoma, head and neck, liver or kidney cancer. Material: CD4+ or CD8+ T cells sorted from blood, obtained in a trial of the OX40 agonist ivuxolimab. The rearranged chain carries TRBV4-1 and TRBJ2-5, with 8 junctional bases fitting TRBD1. This receptor has the CDR3 CASSQAPTGGQETQYF. At the DNA level, the sequence is TGCGCCAGCAGCCAAGCCCCTACAGGGGGCCAAGAGACCCAGTACTTC.